This T cell receptor beta chain was documented in a study of PD-1 blockade in mismatch repair-deficient tumors. TCRdb keeps only in-frame clones here, not all; method: immunoSEQ multiplex PCR. Among about 120,000 clones listed, roughly nine tenths were seen once. Sequenced here: peripheral blood, sampled 44 weeks after starting pembrolizumab. The receptor comes from an adult with mismatch repair-deficient cancer.

This CDR3 is CASSNAGRCPRYNEQFF. The CDR3 nucleotides read TGTGCCAGCAGCAATGCGGGCCGATGTCCCAGGTACAATGAGCAGTTCTTC. The chain joins TRBV21-1 to TRBJ2-1; whether TRBD2, the table's D call, matches the DNA was not checked. TRBV21-1 counts as a pseudogene. The length of the CDR3 is 17 residues.